This T cell receptor (beta chain) was sequenced for a study of beta chain features in type 1 diabetes. This clone has more than one count but fewer than ten. Every isolated RNA sample was fully reverse transcribed, so sequencing captured expressed TCRB transcripts. Here immunoSEQ multiplex PCR was the method, and the copy in TCRdb shows in-frame clones only, minus some. This table has around 160,000 clones, 40% to 60% appearing once. The sequenced sample consisted of Tregs from blood. The receptor's source is a man between 18 and 29 years old in good health.

The CDR3: CASSPGLAGSNTGELFF. The DNA of the CDR3 is TGTGCCAGCAGCCCGGGACTAGCGGGATCGAACACCGGGGAGCTGTTTTTT. The chain couples TRBV7-9 to TRBJ2-2, with 13 positions matching TRBD2. The V gene's germline CDR1 is SEHNR and CDR2 FQNEAQ (reference sequence). This CDR3 comprises 17 residues. Trimming cost V 5 bases and J 0 bases; bases outside gene matches: 3. Based on the CDR3 plus reference TRBV7-9 and TRBJ2-2, the full variable domain is DTGVSQNPRHKITKRGQNVTFRCDPISEHNRLYWYRQTLGQGPEFLTYFQNEAQLEKSRLLSDRFSAERPKGSFSTLEIQRTEQGDSAMYLCASSPGLAGSNTGELFFGEGSRLTVL.